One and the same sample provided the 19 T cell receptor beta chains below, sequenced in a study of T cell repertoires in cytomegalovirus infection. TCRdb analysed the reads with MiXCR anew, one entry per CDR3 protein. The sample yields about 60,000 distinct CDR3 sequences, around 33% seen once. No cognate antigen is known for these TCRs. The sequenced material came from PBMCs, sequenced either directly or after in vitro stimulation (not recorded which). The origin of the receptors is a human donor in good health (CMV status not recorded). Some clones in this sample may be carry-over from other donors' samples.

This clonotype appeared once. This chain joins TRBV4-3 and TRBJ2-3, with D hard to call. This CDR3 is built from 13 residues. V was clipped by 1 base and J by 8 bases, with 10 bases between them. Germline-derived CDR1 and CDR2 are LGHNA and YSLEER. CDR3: CASSQGRLGTQYF. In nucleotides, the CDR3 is TGCGCCAGCAGCCAAGGAAGACTGGGTACGCAGTATTTT.

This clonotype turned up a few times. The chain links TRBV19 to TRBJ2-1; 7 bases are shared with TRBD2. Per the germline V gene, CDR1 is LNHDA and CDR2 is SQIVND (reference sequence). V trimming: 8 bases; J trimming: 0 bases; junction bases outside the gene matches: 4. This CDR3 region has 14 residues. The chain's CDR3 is CASRGVSSYNEQFF. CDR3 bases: TGTGCCAGTCGGGGGGTAAGCTCCTACAATGAGCAGTTCTTC.

The CDR3 sequence is CASSPQLAGYNEQFF. The DNA of the CDR3 is TGTGCCAGCAGCCCCCAACTAGCGGGTTACAATGAGCAGTTCTTC. The chain joins TRBV6-1 to TRBJ2-1; 9 bases are a match to TRBD2. The CDR3 sequence is 15 residues long. V trimming: 6 bases; J trimming: 4 bases; junction bases outside the gene matches: 7. In germline, CDR1 is MNHNS, CDR2 SASEGT.

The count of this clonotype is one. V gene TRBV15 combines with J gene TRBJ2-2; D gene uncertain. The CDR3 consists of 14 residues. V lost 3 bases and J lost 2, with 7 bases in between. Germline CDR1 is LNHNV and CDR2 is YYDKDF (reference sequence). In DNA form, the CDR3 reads TGTGCCACCAGCAGCGTAGTAAACACCGGGGAGCTGTTTTTT. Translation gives CATSSVVNTGELFF.

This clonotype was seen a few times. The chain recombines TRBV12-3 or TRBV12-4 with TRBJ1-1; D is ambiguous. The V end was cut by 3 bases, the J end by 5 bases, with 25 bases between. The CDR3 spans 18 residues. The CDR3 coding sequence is TGTGCCAGCAGTTTGGCGAGACTTAAAAATAAAGTAGAGACTGAAGCTTTCTTT. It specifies CASSLARLKNKVETEAFF.

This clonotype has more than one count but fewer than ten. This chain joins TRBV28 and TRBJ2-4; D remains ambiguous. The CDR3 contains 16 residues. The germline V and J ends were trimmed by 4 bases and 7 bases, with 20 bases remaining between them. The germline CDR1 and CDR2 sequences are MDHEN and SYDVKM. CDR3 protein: CASSSPFGEQVNIQYF. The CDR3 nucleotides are TGTGCCAGCAGTTCCCCCTTTGGGGAACAAGTGAACATTCAGTACTTC.

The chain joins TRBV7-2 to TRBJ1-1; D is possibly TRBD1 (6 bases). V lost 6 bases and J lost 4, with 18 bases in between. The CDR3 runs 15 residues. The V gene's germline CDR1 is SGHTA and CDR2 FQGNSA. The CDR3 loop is CASRPDSDYFTEAFF. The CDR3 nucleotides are TGTGCCAGCAGGCCGGACAGCGACTATTTCACTGAAGCTTTCTTT.

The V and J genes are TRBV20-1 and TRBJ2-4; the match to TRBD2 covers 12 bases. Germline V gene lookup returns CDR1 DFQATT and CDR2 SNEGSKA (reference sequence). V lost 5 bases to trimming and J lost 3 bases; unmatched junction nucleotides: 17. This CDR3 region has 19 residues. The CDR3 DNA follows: TGCAGTGCTGAAAAGGGGGCTAGCGGGAGGGCCGTTGGCAAAAACATTCAGTACTTC. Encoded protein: CSAEKGASGRAVGKNIQYF.

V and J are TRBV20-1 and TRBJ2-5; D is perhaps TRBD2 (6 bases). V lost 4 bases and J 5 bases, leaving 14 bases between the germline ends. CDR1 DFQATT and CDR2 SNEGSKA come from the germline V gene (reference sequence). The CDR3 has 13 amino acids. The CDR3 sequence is CSAKTSGIETQYF. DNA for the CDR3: TGCAGTGCTAAGACTAGTGGAATCGAGACCCAGTACTTC.

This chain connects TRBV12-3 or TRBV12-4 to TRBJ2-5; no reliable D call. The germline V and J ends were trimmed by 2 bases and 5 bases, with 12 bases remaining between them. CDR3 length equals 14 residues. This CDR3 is CASSLRETKETQYF. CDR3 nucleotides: TGTGCCAGCAGTTTACGAGAAACAAAGGAGACCCAGTACTTC.

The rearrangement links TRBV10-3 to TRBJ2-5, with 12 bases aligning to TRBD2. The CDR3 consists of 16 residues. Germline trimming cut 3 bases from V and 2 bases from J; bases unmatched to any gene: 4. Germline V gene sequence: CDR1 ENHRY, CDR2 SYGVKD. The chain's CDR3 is CAISERTSGMQETQYF. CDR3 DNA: TGTGCCATCAGTGAACGGACTAGCGGGATGCAAGAGACCCAGTACTTC.

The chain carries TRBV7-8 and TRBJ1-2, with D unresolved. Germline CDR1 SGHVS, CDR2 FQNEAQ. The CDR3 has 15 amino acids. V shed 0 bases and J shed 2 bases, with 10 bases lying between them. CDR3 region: CASSLAGPVNYGYTF. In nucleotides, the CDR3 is TGTGCCAGCAGCTTAGCTGGGCCTGTAAACTATGGCTACACCTTC.

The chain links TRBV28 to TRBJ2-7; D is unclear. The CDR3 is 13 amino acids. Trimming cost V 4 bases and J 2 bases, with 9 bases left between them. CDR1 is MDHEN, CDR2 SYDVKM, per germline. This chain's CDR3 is CASSSLPTYEQYF. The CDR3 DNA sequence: TGTGCCAGCAGTTCGTTACCCACCTACGAGCAGTACTTC. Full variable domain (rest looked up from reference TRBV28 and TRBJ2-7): DVKVTQSSRYLVKRTGEKVFLECVQDMDHENMFWYRQDPGLGLRLIYFSYDVKMKEKGDIPEGYSVSREKKERFSLILESASTNQTSMYLCASSSLPTYEQYFGPGTRLTVT.

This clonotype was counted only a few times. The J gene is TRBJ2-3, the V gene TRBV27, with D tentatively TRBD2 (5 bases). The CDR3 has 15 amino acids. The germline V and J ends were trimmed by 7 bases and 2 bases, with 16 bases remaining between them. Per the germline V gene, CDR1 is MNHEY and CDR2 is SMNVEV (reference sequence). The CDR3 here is CASNSGLFNTDTQYF. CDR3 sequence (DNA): TGTGCCAGCAACTCTGGACTTTTTAACACAGATACGCAGTATTTT.

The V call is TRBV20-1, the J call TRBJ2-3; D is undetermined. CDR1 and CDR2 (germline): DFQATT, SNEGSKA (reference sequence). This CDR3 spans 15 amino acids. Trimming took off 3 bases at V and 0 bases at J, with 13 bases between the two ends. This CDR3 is CSASQRRSSTDTQYF. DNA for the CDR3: TGCAGTGCTAGTCAACGGCGGAGCAGCACAGATACGCAGTATTTT.

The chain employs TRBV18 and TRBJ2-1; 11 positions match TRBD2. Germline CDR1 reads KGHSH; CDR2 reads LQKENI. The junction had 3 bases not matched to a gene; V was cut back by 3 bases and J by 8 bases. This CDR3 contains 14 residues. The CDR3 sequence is CASSPTSGNDEQFF. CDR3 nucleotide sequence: TGTGCCAGCTCACCGACTAGCGGGAATGATGAGCAGTTCTTC.

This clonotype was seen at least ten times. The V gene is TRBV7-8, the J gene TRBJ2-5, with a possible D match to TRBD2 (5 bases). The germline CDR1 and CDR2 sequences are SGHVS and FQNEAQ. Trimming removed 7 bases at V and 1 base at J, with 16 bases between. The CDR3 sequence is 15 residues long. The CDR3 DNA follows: TGTGCCAGCAACTTCCGAGGGCGGGTCCAAGAGACCCAGTACTTC. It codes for CASNFRGRVQETQYF.

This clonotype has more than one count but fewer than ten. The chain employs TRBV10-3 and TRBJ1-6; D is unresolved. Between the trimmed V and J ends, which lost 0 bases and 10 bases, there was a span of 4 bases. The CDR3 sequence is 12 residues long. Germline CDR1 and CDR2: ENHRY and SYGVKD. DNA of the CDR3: TGTGCCATCAGTGAGTCGGAGTCACCCCTCCACTTT. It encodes CAISESESPLHF.

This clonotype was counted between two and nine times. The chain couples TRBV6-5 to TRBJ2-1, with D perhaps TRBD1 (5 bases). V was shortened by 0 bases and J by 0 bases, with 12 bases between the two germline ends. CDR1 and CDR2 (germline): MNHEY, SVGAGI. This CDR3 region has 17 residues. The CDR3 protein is CASSYSGAVSSYNEQFF. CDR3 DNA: TGTGCCAGCAGTTACTCAGGGGCCGTAAGCTCCTACAATGAGCAGTTCTTC.